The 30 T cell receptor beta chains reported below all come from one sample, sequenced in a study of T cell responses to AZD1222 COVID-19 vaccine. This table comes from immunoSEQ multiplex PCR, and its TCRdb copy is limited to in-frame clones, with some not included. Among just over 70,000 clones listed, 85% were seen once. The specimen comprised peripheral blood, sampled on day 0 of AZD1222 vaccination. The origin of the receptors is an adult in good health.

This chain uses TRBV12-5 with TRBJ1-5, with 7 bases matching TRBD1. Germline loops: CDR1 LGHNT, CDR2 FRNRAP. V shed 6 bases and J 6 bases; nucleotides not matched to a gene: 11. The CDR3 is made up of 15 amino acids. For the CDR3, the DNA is TGTGCTAGTGGAAAGACAGGGCCGGGGGTTCAGCCCCAGCATTTT. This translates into CASGKTGPGVQPQHF.

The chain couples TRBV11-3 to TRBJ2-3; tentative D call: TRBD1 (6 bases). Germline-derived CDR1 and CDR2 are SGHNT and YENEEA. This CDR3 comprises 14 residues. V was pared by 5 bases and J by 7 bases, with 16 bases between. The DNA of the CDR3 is TGTGCCAGCAGCGCAGGGGCTTCGGGGTATACGCAGTATTTT. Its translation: CASSAGASGYTQYF.

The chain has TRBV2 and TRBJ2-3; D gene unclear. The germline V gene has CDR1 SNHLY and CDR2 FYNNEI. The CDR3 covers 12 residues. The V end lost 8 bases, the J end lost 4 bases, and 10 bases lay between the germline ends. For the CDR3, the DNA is TGTGCCAGCCAAATAATGGCAGATACGCAGTATTTT. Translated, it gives CASQIMADTQYF.

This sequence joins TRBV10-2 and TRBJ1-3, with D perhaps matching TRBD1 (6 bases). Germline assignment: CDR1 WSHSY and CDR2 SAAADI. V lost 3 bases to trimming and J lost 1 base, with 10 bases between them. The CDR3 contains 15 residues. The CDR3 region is CASSEKTGSGNTIYF. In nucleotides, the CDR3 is TGCGCCAGCAGTGAAAAAACAGGGTCTGGAAACACCATATATTTT.

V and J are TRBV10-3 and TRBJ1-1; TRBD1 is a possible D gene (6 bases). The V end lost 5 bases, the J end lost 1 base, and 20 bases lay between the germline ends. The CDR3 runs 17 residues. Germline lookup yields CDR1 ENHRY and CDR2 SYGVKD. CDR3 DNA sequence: TGTGCCATCAGTCCAACACCTGGGCAAGGGGGGAACACTGAAGCTTTCTTT. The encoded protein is CAISPTPGQGGNTEAFF.

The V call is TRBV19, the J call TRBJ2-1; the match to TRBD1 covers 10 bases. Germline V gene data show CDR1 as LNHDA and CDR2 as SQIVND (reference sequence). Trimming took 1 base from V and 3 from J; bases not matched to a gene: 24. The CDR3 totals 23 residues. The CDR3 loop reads CASSIGVWDRGGYRASVYNEQFF. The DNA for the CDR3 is TGTGCCAGTAGTATAGGAGTTTGGGACAGGGGAGGGTACCGAGCTAGCGTCTACAATGAGCAGTTCTTC.

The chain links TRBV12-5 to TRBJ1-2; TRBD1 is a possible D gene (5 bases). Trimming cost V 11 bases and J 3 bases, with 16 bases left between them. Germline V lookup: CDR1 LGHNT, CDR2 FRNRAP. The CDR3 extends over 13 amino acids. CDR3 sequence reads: CAGARGSDYGYTF. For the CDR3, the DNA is TGTGCTGGGGCCCGCGGGTCGGACTATGGCTACACCTTC.

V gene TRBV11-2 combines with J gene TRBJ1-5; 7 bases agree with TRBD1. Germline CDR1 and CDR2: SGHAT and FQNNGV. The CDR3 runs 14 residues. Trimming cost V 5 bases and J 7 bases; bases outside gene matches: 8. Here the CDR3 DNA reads TGTGCCAGCAGCGCCGGGACAGTCGGACAGCCCCAGCATTTT. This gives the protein CASSAGTVGQPQHF.

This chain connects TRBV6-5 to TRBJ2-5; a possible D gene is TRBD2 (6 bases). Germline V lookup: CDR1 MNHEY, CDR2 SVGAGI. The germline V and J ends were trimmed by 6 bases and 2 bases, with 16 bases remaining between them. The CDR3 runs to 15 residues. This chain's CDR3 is CASSEIPGAQETQYF. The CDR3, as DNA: TGTGCCAGCAGCGAGATCCCGGGAGCACAAGAGACCCAGTACTTC.

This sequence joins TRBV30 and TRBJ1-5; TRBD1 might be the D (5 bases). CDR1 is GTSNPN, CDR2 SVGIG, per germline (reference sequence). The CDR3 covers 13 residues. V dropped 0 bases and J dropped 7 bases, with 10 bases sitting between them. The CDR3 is CAWSVQDQQPQHF. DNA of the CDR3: TGTGCCTGGAGTGTACAGGATCAGCAGCCCCAGCATTTT.

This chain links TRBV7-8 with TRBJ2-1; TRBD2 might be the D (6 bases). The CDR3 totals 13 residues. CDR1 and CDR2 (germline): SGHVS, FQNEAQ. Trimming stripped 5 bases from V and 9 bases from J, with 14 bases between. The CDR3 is CASSPVRRGEQFF. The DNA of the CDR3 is TGTGCCAGCAGCCCCGTTCGGAGGGGTGAGCAGTTCTTC.

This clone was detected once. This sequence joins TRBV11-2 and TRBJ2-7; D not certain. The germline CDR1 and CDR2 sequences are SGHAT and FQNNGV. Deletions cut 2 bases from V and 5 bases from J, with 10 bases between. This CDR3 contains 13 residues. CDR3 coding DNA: TGTGCCAGCAGCTTATCTTCGCTGAACGAGCAGTACTTC. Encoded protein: CASSLSSLNEQYF.

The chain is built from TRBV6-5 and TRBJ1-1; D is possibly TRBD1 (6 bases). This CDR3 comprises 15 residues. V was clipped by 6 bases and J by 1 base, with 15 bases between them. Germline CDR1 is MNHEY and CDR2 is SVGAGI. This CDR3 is CASRNRVSGNTEAFF. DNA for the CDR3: TGTGCCAGCAGGAACAGGGTTTCGGGGAACACTGAAGCTTTCTTT.

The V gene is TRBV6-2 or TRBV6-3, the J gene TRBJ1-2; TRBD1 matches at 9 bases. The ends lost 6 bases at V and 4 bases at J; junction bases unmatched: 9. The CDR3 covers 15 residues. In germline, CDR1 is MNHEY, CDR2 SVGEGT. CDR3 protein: CASSEAGTGLYGYTF. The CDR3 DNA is TGTGCCAGCAGCGAAGCCGGGACAGGGCTCTATGGCTACACCTTC.

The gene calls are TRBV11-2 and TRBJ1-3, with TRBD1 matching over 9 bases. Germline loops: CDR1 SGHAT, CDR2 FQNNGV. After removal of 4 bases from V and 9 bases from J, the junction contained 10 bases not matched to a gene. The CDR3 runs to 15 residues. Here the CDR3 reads CASSWGTGQAATIYF. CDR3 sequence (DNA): TGTGCCAGCAGCTGGGGGACAGGGCAAGCAGCCACCATATATTTT.

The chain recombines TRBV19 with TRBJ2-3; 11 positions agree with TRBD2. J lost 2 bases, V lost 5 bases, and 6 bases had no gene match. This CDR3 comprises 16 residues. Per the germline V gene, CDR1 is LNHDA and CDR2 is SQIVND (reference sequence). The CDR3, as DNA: TGTGCCAGTAGTCCCCTAGCGGGAGGAATCACAGATACGCAGTATTTT. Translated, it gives CASSPLAGGITDTQYF.

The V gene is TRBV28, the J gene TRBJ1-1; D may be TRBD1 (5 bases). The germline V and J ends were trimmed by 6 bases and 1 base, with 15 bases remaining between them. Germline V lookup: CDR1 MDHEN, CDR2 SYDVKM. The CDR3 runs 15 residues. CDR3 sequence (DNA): TGTGCCAGCAGACCCGGTCGGGGACCGAACACTGAAGCTTTCTTT. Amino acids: CASRPGRGPNTEAFF.

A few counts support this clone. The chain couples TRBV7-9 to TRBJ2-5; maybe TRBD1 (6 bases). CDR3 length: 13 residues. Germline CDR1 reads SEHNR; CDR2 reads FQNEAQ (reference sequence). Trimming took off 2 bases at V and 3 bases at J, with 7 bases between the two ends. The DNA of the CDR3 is TGTGCCAGCAGCTTAAAGGGGGAAGAGACCCAGTACTTC. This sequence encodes CASSLKGEETQYF.

The CDR3 sequence is CASDTSGGHYNEQFF. CDR3 nucleotides: TGTGCCAGTGATACTAGCGGGGGACATTACAATGAGCAGTTCTTC. The chain is built from TRBV19 and TRBJ2-1; 11 bases align to TRBD2. V shed 8 bases and J 4 bases; nucleotides not matched to a gene: 7. Germline values: CDR1 LNHDA, CDR2 SQIVND (reference sequence). The CDR3 runs 15 residues.

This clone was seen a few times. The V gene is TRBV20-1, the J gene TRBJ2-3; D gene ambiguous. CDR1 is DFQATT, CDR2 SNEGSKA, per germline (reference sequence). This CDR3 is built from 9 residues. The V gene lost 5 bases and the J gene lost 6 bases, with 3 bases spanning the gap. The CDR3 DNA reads TGCAGTGCTCCCGATACGCAGTATTTT. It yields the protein CSAPDTQYF.

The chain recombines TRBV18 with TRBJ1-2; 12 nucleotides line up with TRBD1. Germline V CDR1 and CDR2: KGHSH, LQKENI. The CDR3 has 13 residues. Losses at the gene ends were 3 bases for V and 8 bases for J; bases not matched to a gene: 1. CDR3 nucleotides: TGTGCCAGCTCACCCGGGACAGGGGGCGGCTACACCTTC. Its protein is CASSPGTGGGYTF.

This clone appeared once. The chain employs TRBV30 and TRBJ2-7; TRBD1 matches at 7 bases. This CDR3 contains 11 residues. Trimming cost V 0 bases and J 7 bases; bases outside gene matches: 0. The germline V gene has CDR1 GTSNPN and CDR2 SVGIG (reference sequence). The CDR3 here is CAWSVQGEQYF. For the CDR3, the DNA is TGTGCCTGGAGTGTACAGGGGGAGCAGTACTTC.

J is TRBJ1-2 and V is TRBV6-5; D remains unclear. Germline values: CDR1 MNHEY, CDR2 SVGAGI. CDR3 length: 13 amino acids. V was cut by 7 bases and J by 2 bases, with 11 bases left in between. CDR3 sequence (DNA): TGTGCCAGCACCCCGGGGTTGAACTATGGCTACACCTTC. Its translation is CASTPGLNYGYTF.

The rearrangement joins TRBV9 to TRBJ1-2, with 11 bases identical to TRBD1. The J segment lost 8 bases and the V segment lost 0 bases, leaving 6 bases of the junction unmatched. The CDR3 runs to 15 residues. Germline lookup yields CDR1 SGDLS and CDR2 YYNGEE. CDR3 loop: CASSVAGTGGAGYTF. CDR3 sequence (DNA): TGTGCCAGCAGCGTAGCAGGGACAGGGGGAGCAGGCTACACCTTC.

CDR3 bases: TGTGCCAGCAGTCATGGGGTGAGGTCGAACTATGGCTACACCTTC. Translating it yields CASSHGVRSNYGYTF. The chain joins TRBV27 to TRBJ1-2; D is unresolved. Germline lookup yields CDR1 MNHEY and CDR2 SMNVEV (reference sequence). Trimming shortened V by 5 bases and J by 2 bases, and 15 bases separated the two germline ends. This CDR3 spans 15 amino acids.

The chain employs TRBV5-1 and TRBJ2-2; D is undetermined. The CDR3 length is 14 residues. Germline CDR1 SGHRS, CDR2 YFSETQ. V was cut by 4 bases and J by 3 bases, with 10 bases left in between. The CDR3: CASSPDPDTGELFF. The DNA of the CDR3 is TGCGCCAGCAGCCCCGACCCCGACACCGGGGAGCTGTTTTTT. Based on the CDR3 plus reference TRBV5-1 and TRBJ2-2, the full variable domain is KAGVTQTPRYLIKTRGQQVTLSCSPISGHRSVSWYQQTPGQGLQFLFEYFSETQRNKGNFPGRFSGRQFSNSRSEMNVSTLELGDSALYLCASSPDPDTGELFFGEGSRLTVL.

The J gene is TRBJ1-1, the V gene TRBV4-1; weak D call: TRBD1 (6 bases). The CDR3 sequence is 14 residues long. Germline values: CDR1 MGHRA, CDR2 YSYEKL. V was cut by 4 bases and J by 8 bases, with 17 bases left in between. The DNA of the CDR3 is TGCGCCAGCAGCCGCCCCGAGGGGGTTACCGAAGCTTTCTTT. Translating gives CASSRPEGVTEAFF.

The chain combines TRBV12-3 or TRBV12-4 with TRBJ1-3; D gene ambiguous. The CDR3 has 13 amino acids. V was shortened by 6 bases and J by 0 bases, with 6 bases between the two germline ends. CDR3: CASSPSSGNTIYF. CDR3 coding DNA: TGTGCCAGCAGCCCCAGCTCTGGAAACACCATATATTTT.

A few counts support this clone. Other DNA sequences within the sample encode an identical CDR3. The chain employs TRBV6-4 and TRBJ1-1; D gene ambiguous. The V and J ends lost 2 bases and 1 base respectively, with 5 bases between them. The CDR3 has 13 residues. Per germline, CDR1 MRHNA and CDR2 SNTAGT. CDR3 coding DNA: TGTGCCAGCAGTGACCGAGAGAACACTGAAGCTTTCTTT. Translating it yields CASSDRENTEAFF.

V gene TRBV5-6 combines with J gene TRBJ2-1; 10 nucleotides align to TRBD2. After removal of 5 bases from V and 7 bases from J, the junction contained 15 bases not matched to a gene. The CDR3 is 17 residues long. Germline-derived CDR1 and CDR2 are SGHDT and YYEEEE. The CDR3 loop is CASRLGLADRGGNEQFF. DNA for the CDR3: TGTGCCAGCAGACTAGGACTAGCGGACCGAGGTGGGAATGAGCAGTTCTTC.